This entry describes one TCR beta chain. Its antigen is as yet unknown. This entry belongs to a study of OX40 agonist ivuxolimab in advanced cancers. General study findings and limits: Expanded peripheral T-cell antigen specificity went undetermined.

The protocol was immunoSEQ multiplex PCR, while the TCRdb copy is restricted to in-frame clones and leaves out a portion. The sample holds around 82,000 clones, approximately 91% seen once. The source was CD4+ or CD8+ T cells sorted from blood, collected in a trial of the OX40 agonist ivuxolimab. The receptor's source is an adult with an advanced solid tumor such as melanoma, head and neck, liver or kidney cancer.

For the CDR3, the DNA is TGTGCCAGCAGTTTTGGGACTGAAACGACCTACGAGCAGTACTTC. Amino acids: CASSFGTETTYEQYF. V gene TRBV28 combines with J gene TRBJ2-7; D is perhaps TRBD2 (6 bases). This CDR3 contains 15 residues. V lost 3 bases and J lost 2, with 14 bases in between. CDR1 MDHEN and CDR2 SYDVKM come from the germline V gene.